These 15 T cell receptor beta chains originate from one sample sequenced in a study of T-cell memory formation after mild COVID-19. From the 5' RACE reads, TCRdb called clonotypes with MiXCR, one entry per CDR3 protein. The sample shows roughly 350,000 distinct CDR3 sequences, roughly 15% of them seen only once. Input material: PBMCs or a T cell subset sorted from them (not recorded which). These receptors all come from a man between 18 and 29 years old who had mild COVID-19 (a few samples of this study predate the infection). Cell type and time point are not known.

The rearrangement links TRBV5-6 to TRBJ1-1; 9 bases line up with TRBD1. The CDR3 spans 14 residues. The V gene's germline CDR1 is SGHDT and CDR2 YYEEEE. V lost 3 bases and J lost 6; bases outside the gene matches: 6. The CDR3 DNA follows: TGTGCCAGCAGCTGGGCACAGGGGGCTGCTGAAGCTTTCTTT. Amino acid sequence: CASSWAQGAAEAFF.

V and J are TRBV12-3 or TRBV12-4 and TRBJ1-5; the D is unclear. Trimming took off 3 bases at V and 6 bases at J, with 9 bases between the two ends. The CDR3 sequence is 13 residues long. The CDR3 spells CASSLQVSQPQHF. DNA of the CDR3: TGTGCCAGCAGTTTGCAGGTTTCTCAGCCCCAGCATTTT.

This chain joins TRBV28 and TRBJ2-1; 10 bases align to TRBD1. The CDR3 consists of 15 residues. Trimming cost V 0 bases and J 10 bases; bases outside gene matches: 6. Germline V lookup: CDR1 MDHEN, CDR2 SYDVKM. The CDR3 region has the DNA TGTGCCAGCAGTTTATGGAGGGACAGGGGTGGCGAGCAGTTCTTC. It specifies CASSLWRDRGGEQFF.

This clonotype was observed a few times. The chain recombines TRBV7-3 with TRBJ1-4; 11 bases are shared with TRBD1. The CDR3 totals 15 residues. Germline CDR1 is SGHTA and CDR2 is FQGTGA. V shed 0 bases and J 7 bases; nucleotides not matched to a gene: 1. The CDR3 region is CASSLTGQGVEKLFF. CDR3 sequence (DNA): TGTGCCAGCAGCTTAACGGGACAGGGGGTTGAAAAACTGTTTTTT.

V is TRBV3-1 and J is TRBJ2-7; TRBD2 matches 8 bases. This CDR3 has 17 amino acids. After removal of 0 bases from V and 3 bases from J, the junction contained 10 bases not matched to a gene. Looked up from germline, CDR1 is LGHDT and CDR2 is YNNKEL (reference sequence). CDR3 loop: CASSQEVRSGGRYEQYF. CDR3 in DNA: TGTGCCAGCAGCCAAGAAGTGAGGAGCGGGGGTCGCTACGAGCAGTACTTC.

The CDR3 DNA reads TGTGCCAGCAGTTACATGACAGGGTATGGCTACACCTTC. Translated, it gives CASSYMTGYGYTF. J is TRBJ1-2 and V is TRBV6-5; TRBD1 matches 7 bases. Losses at the gene ends were 2 bases for V and 5 bases for J; bases not matched to a gene: 2. The germline V gene has CDR1 MNHEY and CDR2 SVGAGI. CDR3 length: 13 residues.

This clonotype was counted ten times or more. V gene TRBV4-1 combines with J gene TRBJ1-2; D might be TRBD1 (5 bases). The CDR3 runs to 14 residues. The V gene lost 3 bases and the J gene lost 3 bases, with 11 bases spanning the gap. Per germline, CDR1 MGHRA and CDR2 YSYEKL. CDR3 coding DNA: TGCGCCAGCAGCCAGCCGGGACTTTACTATGGCTACACCTTC. Its protein product is CASSQPGLYYGYTF.

This clonotype occurred a few times. The rearrangement uses TRBV6-2 or TRBV6-3 and TRBJ1-2; no firm D call. The germline V and J ends were trimmed by 3 bases and 4 bases, with 12 bases remaining between them. The CDR3 has 14 residues. Germline-derived CDR1 and CDR2 are MNHEY and SVGEGT. CDR3 residues: CASSYVGQLYGYTF. The CDR3 bases are TGTGCCAGCAGTTATGTTGGGCAACTCTATGGCTACACCTTC.

This clonotype has just a few counts. The chain couples TRBV10-3 to TRBJ1-1; D gene unclear. V gave up 2 bases and J gave up 0 bases, with 10 bases separating them. CDR3 size: 15 residues. Per germline, CDR1 ENHRY and CDR2 SYGVKD. CDR3 amino acids: CAISERANMNTEAFF. The CDR3 nucleotides are TGTGCCATCAGTGAGAGAGCTAACATGAACACTGAAGCTTTCTTT.

The V and J genes are TRBV20-1 and TRBJ2-3, with D unclear. The ends were cut back, 7 bases at V and 1 base at J, with 9 bases in the middle. This CDR3 spans 12 amino acids. Germline V gene data show CDR1 as DFQATT and CDR2 as SNEGSKA (reference sequence). This CDR3 reads CSVAPGTDTQYF. DNA of the CDR3: TGCAGTGTGGCACCCGGCACAGATACGCAGTATTTT.

Only a few counts were recorded for this clonotype. V usage is TRBV10-3 and J usage is TRBJ2-1, with D perhaps TRBD2 (5 bases). In germline, CDR1 is ENHRY, CDR2 SYGVKD. This CDR3 has 15 amino acids. V was cut by 6 bases and J by 9 bases, with 21 bases left in between. CDR3 nucleotides: TGTGCCATCAGGGTGGAGGAAGCCCCACCGGTTGAGCAGTTCTTC. Protein: CAIRVEEAPPVEQFF.

The CDR3 region has the DNA TGCAGTGCTAGTCCGGACGTGCTAGCCAAAAACATTCAGTACTTC. It codes for CSASPDVLAKNIQYF. V gene TRBV20-1 combines with J gene TRBJ2-4; unclear D gene. Germline V lookup: CDR1 DFQATT, CDR2 SNEGSKA (reference sequence). The CDR3 is made up of 15 amino acids. With 3 bases removed from V and 0 bases from J, the gap between germline ends came to 12 bases.

This clonotype was found many times. The rearrangement links TRBV4-2 to TRBJ2-3, with D hard to call. Trimming took off 4 bases at V and 4 bases at J, with 6 bases between the two ends. CDR1 and CDR2 (germline): LGHNA, YNFKEQ. This CDR3 contains 12 residues. The DNA of the CDR3 is TGTGCCAGCAGCCGAGCCGCAGATACGCAGTATTTT. The encoded protein is CASSRAADTQYF.

The chain links TRBV7-2 to TRBJ1-6; D possibly corresponds to TRBD1 (5 bases). With 3 bases removed from V and 6 bases from J, the gap between germline ends came to 12 bases. The germline V gene encodes CDR1 SGHTA and CDR2 FQGNSA. The CDR3 runs 15 residues. The CDR3 sequence: CASSFEAGINSPLHF. In nucleotides, the CDR3 is TGTGCCAGCAGCTTCGAGGCAGGGATTAATTCACCCCTCCACTTT. Combining the CDR3 with reference TRBV7-2 and TRBJ1-6 gives the whole variable domain GAGVSQSPSNKVTEKGKDVELRCDPISGHTALYWYRQSLGQGLEFLIYFQGNSAPDKSGLPSDRFSAERTGGSVSTLTIQRTQQEDSAVYLCASSFEAGINSPLHFGNGTRLTVT.

In its sample, this clonotype was seen a few times. The chain combines TRBV5-1 with TRBJ1-3, with 8 bases that match TRBD1. V trimming: 3 bases; J trimming: 0 bases; junction bases outside the gene matches: 5. The CDR3 length is 16 residues. CDR1 SGHRS and CDR2 YFSETQ come from the germline V gene. This chain's CDR3 is CASSSAGTGSGNTIYF. The CDR3 coding sequence is TGCGCCAGCAGCTCTGCCGGGACAGGCTCTGGAAACACCATATATTTT.